The 10 T cell receptor beta chains in this list originate from one sample, sequenced in a study of vaccination and CD4 T cells after COVID-19. Once obtained from cultured CD4+ T cells, the DNA was sequenced using the Oncomine TCR Beta short-read assay. TCRdb re-called the PCR reads through MiXCR, storing one row per CDR3 protein. This sample has 20,000 to 30,000 distinct CDR3 sequences; approximately 59% occur once, and the top ten carry 2.8%. Regarding treatment: approximately 10-day PBMC culture with coronavirus spike peptide pools or control peptides (ViraFEST assay). These receptors are not linked to any known antigen. Sample: CD4+ T cells from blood, cultured in vitro. The receptor set was obtained from a human donor who had recovered from COVID-19.

This rearrangement joins TRBV21-1 to TRBJ1-6. TRBV21-1 is flagged as a pseudogene. CDR3 length: 14 residues. The CDR3 coding sequence is TGTGCCAGCAGCAAGGTGGAGTATAATTCACCCCTCCACTTT. Its protein product is CASSKVEYNSPLHF.

The chain carries TRBV27 and TRBJ2-7; D is possibly TRBD1 (6 bases). The CDR3 is 15 residues long. With 5 bases removed from V and 0 bases from J, the gap between germline ends came to 14 bases. CDR1 MNHEY and CDR2 SMNVEV come from the germline V gene (reference sequence). Written as DNA, the CDR3 is TGTGCCAGCAGTCACGACAGGCCGAGCTCCTACGAGCAGTACTTC. Its translation is CASSHDRPSSYEQYF.

The V and J genes are TRBV19 and TRBJ1-5; perhaps TRBD1 as D (5 bases). Germline CDR1 LNHDA, CDR2 SQIVND (reference sequence). V was clipped by 7 bases and J by 2 bases, with 15 bases between them. CDR3 length: 15 amino acids. CDR3 DNA: TGTGCCAGTACCCCAGGGTGGGGGGGCAATCAGCCCCAGCATTTT. Its translation is CASTPGWGGNQPQHF. The full variable domain, rest sourced from reference TRBV19 and TRBJ1-5, is DGGITQSPKYLFRKEGQNVTLSCEQNLNHDAMYWYRQDPGQGLRLIYYSQIVNDFQKGDIAEGYSVSREKKESFPLTVTSAQKNPTAFYLCASTPGWGGNQPQHFGDGTRLSIL.

The CDR3 is CASSLASRRNTEAFF. CDR3 in DNA: TGTGCCAGCAGCTTAGCGTCCCGGAGGAACACTGAAGCTTTCTTT. The rearrangement links TRBV11-1 to TRBJ1-1; the D is unclear. Germline V CDR1 and CDR2: SGHAT, FQDESV (reference sequence). CDR3 length equals 15 residues. Trimming removed 0 bases at V and 1 base at J, with 9 bases between.

V gene TRBV4-1 combines with J gene TRBJ2-1; TRBD2 matches at 8 bases. The CDR3 has 15 amino acids. V dropped 2 bases and J dropped 7; count of bases not matched to a gene: 7. In germline, CDR1 is MGHRA, CDR2 YSYEKL. The CDR3 is CASSQREGFRNEQFF. CDR3 sequence (DNA): TGCGCCAGCAGCCAACGGGAGGGATTTAGGAATGAGCAGTTCTTC.

This clonotype was seen just once. V usage is TRBV27 and J usage is TRBJ2-7; TRBD2 matches at 8 bases. The length of the CDR3 is 14 residues. V was pared by 6 bases and J by 2 bases, with 6 bases of the junction left unmatched. Germline values: CDR1 MNHEY, CDR2 SMNVEV (reference sequence). The CDR3 bases are TGTGCCAGCAGCGCACGGGGGGGGCCCTACGAGCAGTACTTC. Residues: CASSARGGPYEQYF.

The gene calls are TRBV7-9 and TRBJ2-5; the match to TRBD2 covers 11 bases. The V and J ends lost 4 bases and 5 bases, in that order; junction bases with no gene match: 9. CDR3 length: 16 residues. In germline, CDR1 is SEHNR, CDR2 FQNEAQ (reference sequence). The CDR3, as DNA: TGTGCCAGCAGCTCCCCGGGACTAGCGGCAGTGGAGACCCAGTACTTC. Its protein is CASSSPGLAAVETQYF.

The V and J genes are TRBV19 and TRBJ1-2, with 12 nucleotides matching TRBD1. CDR3 length equals 15 residues. Germline CDR1 and CDR2: LNHDA and SQIVND (reference sequence). The junction had 6 bases not matched to a gene; V was cut back by 6 bases and J by 4 bases. The CDR3 here is CASRSGTGGPYGYTF. In DNA, the CDR3 is TGTGCCAGTAGGTCCGGGACAGGGGGCCCCTATGGCTACACCTTC.

V usage is TRBV11-3 and J usage is TRBJ2-7; D is perhaps TRBD2 (5 bases). V shed 5 bases and J shed 2 bases, with 13 bases lying between them. CDR1 SGHNT and CDR2 YENEEA come from the germline V gene. The CDR3 contains 14 residues. The CDR3 coding sequence is TGTGCCAGCAGCCCCCTCGGGGTTACCTACGAGCAGTACTTC. Translated, it gives CASSPLGVTYEQYF.

The rearrangement joins TRBV7-2 to TRBJ1-1, with D unresolved. The ends were cut back, 5 bases at V and 1 base at J, with 11 bases in the middle. Germline loops: CDR1 SGHTA, CDR2 FQGNSA. This CDR3 has 14 amino acids. The CDR3 loop reads CASSRILANTEAFF. The CDR3 DNA sequence: TGTGCCAGCAGCCGCATTCTTGCGAACACTGAAGCTTTCTTT.